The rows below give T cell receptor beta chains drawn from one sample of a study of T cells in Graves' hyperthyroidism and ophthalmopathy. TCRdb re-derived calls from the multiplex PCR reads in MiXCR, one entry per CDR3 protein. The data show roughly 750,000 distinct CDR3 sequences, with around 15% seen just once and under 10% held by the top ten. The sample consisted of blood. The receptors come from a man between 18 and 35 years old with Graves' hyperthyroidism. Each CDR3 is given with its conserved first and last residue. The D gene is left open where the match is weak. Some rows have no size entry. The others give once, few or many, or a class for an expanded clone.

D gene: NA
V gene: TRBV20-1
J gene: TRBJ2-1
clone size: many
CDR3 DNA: TGCAGTGCTAGAGATGGAGGGCAAACCTACAATGAGCAGTTCTTC
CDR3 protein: CSARDGGQTYNEQFF

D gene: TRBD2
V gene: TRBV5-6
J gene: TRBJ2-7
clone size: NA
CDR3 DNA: TGTGCCAGCAGCTGGCGGGGGGGAGGCCTCTCCTACGAGCAGTACTTC
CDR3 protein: CASSWRGGGLSYEQYF

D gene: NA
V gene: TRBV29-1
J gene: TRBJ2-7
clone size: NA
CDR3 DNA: TGCAGCGTTATCACAGGGTTGTCGTCTGACTACGAGCAGTACTTC
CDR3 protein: CSVITGLSSDYEQYF

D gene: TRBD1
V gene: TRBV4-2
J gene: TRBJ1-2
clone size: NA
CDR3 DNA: TGTGCCAGCAGCCAAGGCGGACAGGGAGAGGGTAACTATGGCTACACCTTC
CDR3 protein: CASSQGGQGEGNYGYTF

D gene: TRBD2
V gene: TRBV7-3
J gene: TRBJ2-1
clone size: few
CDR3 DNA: TGTGCCAGCAGCCCTTGGGGAGGGAGCTCAAACAATGAGCAGTTCTTC
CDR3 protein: CASSPWGGSSNNEQFF

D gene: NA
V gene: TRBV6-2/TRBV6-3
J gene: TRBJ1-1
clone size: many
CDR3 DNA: TGTGCCAGCAGCCGCAGCAGTGTCCGGAACACTGAAGCTTTCTTT
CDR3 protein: CASSRSSVRNTEAFF

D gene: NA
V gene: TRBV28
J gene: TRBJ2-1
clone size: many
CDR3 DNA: TGTGCCAGCAGCTGGAGGGGAAATGAGCAGTTCTTC
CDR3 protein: CASSWRGNEQFF

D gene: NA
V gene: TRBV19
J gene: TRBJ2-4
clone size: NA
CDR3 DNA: TGTGCCAGTAGTCCGCTAGGCTGGGACATTCAGTACTTC
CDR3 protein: CASSPLGWDIQYF

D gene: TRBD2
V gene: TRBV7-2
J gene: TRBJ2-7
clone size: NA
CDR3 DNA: TGTGCCAGCAGCTCCATACTAGCGGCCGAGCAGTACTTC
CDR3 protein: CASSSILAAEQYF

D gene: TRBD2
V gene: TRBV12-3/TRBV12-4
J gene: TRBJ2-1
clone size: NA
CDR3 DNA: TGTGCCAGCAGCATCCGGGACTACGGATTGGGTGAGCAGTTCTTC
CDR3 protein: CASSIRDYGLGEQFF

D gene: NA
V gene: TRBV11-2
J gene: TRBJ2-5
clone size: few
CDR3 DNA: TGTGCCAGCAGCTTATTCCCGGGAGATCAGACCCAGTACTTC
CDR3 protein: CASSLFPGDQTQYF

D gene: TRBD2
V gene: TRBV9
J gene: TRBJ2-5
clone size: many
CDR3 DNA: TGTGCCAGCAGCGGCTCGGGACTAGCTCGAGAGACCCAGTACTTC
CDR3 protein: CASSGSGLARETQYF

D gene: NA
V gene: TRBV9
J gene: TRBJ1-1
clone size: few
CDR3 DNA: TGTGCCAGCAGCGTAGCTACGTCGGGCACTGAAGCTTTCTTT
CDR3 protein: CASSVATSGTEAFF

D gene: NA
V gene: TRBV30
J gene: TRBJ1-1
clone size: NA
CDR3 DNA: TGTGCCTGGAGTACGGGCCTTAACACTGAAGCTTTCTTT
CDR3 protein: CAWSTGLNTEAFF

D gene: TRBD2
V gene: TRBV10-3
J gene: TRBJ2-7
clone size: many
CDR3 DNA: TGTGCCATCAGTTTCAGGGCTAGCGGGACTGGGGAGCAGTACTTC
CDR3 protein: CAISFRASGTGEQYF

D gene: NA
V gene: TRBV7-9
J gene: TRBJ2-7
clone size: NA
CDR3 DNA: TGTGCCAGCAGCTCCGGTGGGGCCAACTACGAGCAGTACTTC
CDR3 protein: CASSSGGANYEQYF

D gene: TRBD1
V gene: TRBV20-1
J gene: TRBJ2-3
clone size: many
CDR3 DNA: TGCAGTGTCGGACAGGGTTTGTCAGATACGCAGTATTTT
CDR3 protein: CSVGQGLSDTQYF

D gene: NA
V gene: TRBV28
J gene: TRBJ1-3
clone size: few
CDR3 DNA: TGTGCCAGCAGTTTATTTAGGGCTGGAAACACCATATATTTT
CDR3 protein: CASSLFRAGNTIYF

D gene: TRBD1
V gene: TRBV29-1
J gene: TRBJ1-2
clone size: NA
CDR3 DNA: TGCAGCGCACCGACAGGGGGAAATGGCTACACCTTC
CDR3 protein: CSAPTGGNGYTF

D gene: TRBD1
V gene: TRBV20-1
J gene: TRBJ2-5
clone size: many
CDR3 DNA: TGCAGTGCCTTCGTGGACAGGCAAGAGACCCAGTACTTC
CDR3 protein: CSAFVDRQETQYF

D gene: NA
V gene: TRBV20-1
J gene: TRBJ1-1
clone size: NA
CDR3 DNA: TGCAGTGCTAGAGATCTGGCGGGGATAAACACTGAAGCTTTCTTT
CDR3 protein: CSARDLAGINTEAFF

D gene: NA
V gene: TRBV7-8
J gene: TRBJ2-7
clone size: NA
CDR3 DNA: TGTGCCAGCAGCTGGGACGAACAGGGGACTCGAACCTACGAGCAGTACTTC
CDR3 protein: CASSWDEQGTRTYEQYF

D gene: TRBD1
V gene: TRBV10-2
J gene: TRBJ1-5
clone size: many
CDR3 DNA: TGCGCCAGCAGTGAGTCAACACAGGGGGTCGATCAGCCCCAGCATTTT
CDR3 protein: CASSESTQGVDQPQHF

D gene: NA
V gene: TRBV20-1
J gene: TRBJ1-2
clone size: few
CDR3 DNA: TGCAGTGCTGTGTACGAAGGGAGGCGAAGTGGCTACACCTTC
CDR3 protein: CSAVYEGRRSGYTF

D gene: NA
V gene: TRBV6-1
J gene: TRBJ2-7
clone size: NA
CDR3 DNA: TGTGCCAGCAGTGAAAGGGTGTTCTCCTACGAGCAGTACTTC
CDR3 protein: CASSERVFSYEQYF

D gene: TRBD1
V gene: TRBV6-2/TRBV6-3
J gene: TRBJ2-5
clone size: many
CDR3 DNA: TGTGCCAGCAGTTACCCGACAGGGACAGAGACCCAGTACTTC
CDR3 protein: CASSYPTGTETQYF

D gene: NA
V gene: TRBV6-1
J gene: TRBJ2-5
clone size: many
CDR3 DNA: TGTGCCAGCACAACGACGAGGGGGGACCAGTCGGAGTACTTC
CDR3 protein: CASTTTRGDQSEYF

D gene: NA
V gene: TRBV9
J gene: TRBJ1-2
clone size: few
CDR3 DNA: TGTGCCAGCAGCGTAATGTACTCTGGCTACACCTTC
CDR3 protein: CASSVMYSGYTF

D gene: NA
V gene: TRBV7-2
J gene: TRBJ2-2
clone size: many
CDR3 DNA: TGTGCCAGCAGCTTAGAGGGGGGGGCGAACACCGGGGAGCTGTTTTTT
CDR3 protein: CASSLEGGANTGELFF

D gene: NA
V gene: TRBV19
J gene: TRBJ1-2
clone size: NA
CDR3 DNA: TGTGCCAGTAGTTTTGTCGGCAGGGTGGCCTATGGCTACACCTTC
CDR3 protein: CASSFVGRVAYGYTF

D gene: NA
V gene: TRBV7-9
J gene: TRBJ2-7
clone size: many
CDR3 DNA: TGTGCCAGCAGCTTAGGGGCAAGCTCCTACGAGCAGTACTTC
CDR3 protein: CASSLGASSYEQYF

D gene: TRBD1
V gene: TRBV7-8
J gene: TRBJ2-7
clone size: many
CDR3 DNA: TGTGCCAGCAGCCCCCGGACAGGGGGCAATAACTCCTACGAGCAGTACTTC
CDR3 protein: CASSPRTGGNNSYEQYF

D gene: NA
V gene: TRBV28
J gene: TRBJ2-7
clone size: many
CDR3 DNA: TGTGCCAGCAGCCCCACAGGCATCGAGCAGTACTTC
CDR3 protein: CASSPTGIEQYF

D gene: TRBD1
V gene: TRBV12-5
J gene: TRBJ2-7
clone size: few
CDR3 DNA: TGTGCTAGTACAGGGGTAAGCTACGAGCAGTACTTC
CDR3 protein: CASTGVSYEQYF

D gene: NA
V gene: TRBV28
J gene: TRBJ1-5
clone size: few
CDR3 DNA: TGTGCCAGCAGGCGGGGTAACAATCAGCCCCAGCATTTT
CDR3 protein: CASRRGNNQPQHF

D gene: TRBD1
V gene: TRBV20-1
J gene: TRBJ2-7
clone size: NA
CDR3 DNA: TGCAGTGCTAGAGCTACTACCTTACGGGAACAGGGGTACGAGCAGTACTTC
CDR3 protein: CSARATTLREQGYEQYF

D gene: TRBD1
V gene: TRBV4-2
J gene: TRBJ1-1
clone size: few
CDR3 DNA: TGTGCCAGCAGCCAAGGACAGGGGGCTCAGAACACTGAAGCTTTCTTT
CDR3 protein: CASSQGQGAQNTEAFF

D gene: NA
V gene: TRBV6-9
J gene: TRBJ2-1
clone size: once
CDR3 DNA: TGTGCCAGCAGTTACCCGGTCGGGGTGCAAGATACATACAATGAGCAGTTCTTC
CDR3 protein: CASSYPVGVQDTYNEQFF

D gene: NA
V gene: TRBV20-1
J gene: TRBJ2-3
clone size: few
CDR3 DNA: TGCAGTCCCATGAAGGGGGATACGCAGTATTTT
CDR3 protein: CSPMKGDTQYF

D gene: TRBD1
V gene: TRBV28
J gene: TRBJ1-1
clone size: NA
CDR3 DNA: TGTGCCAGCAGTGGACAGGGTGAAGCTTTCTTT
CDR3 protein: CASSGQGEAFF

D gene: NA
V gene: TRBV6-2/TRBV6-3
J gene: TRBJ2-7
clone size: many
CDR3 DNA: TGTGCCAGCAGTTCCCTCCACAGGGAGGGAGGCGACGAGCAGTACTTC
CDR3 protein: CASSSLHREGGDEQYF

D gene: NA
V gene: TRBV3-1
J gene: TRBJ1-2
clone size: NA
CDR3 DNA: TGTGCCAGCAGCCAAGATTGGGGCAGAGGCTATGGCTACACCTTC
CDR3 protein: CASSQDWGRGYGYTF

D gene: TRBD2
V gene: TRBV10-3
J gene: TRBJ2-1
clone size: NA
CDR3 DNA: TGTGCCATCAGTGATTTTCTAGCGGCTACCCCTCATGAGCAGTTCTTC
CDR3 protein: CAISDFLAATPHEQFF

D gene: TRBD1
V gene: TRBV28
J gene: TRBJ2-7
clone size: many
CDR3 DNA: TGTGCCAGCAGTTTACCATCGGACAGGGAAAACGAGCAGTACTTC
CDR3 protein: CASSLPSDRENEQYF

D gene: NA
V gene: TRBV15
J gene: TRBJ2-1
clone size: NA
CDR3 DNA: TGTGCCACCAGCAGAGAACTGCCTAACGCCTACAATGAGCAGTTCTTC
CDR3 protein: CATSRELPNAYNEQFF

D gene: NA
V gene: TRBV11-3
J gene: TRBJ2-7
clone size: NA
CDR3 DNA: TGTGCCAGCAGTTCCCGGACCGAGAGCTCCTACAATGAGCAGTACTTC
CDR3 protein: CASSSRTESSYNEQYF

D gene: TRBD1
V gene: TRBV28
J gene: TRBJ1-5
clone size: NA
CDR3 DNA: TGTGCCAGCAGACACAGGGGTTCTCGCGAGCAGGGCAATCAGCCCCAGCATTTT
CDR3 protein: CASRHRGSREQGNQPQHF

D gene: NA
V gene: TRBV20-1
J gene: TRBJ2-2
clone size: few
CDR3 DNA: TGCAGTGCTAGCAGCTGGGGGGGGGCTGGCGGGGAGCTGTTTTTT
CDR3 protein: CSASSWGGAGGELFF